This note documents a single TCR beta chain sequence. Its antigen target is currently unknown. Within one base of it there is no much larger clone, and no base qualities were kept. The data derive from a study of cytomegalovirus exposure and HLA in healthy donors (dated by TCRdb to 2016 to 2017). Background for the entire study: A later analysis indicated that the 90 to 150 validation repertoires were generated on the platform also employed for the 600 to 750 repertoires of the first cohort. The study aimed to test whether cataloging public T cell receptors could reveal signatures of past pathogen exposure. Along with the 666-subject first cohort, a separate validation cohort of over a hundred different subjects was used. To predict cytomegalovirus infection status, the study combined high-throughput TCR immunosequencing, statistical association of individual TCRs with disease status, and machine learning. Study-wide conclusions, independent of this receptor: The classifier was reported to diagnose cytomegalovirus status with high specificity and sensitivity in both the original cohort and the validation cohort. Most TCR sequences were seen in very few donors, while some public TCRs were found in many individuals. The authors suggested that the approach could potentially be extended to other disease states and immunological phenotypes. A total of 150 or so TCR beta chains were listed by the study as associated with cytomegalovirus. Subsequent analysis determined that TCRs grouped into clusters in the first cohort also showed a tendency toward co-occurrence across the 90 to 150 validation repertoires, and approximately 94% of cluster scores exceeded 0. All 130 or so repertoires were used to score co-occurrence in the validation cohort in a later analysis, because that analysis had no HLA typing for the cohort. In vitro tests confirmed that a few of the cytomegalovirus-associated TCR beta chains recognize cytomegalovirus antigens.

Donors formed part of the validation cohort, which comprised fewer than 150 subjects and was distinct from the first cohort of some 700 subjects. Trimming costs V 2 bases and J 4 bases, and their ends lie 9 bases apart. According to the germline V gene, CDR1 reads KGHSH and CDR2 reads LQKENI. Taken from cysteine to phenylalanine, the CDR3 has 15 residues. Of the read, only the CDR3 DNA is kept; its 45 bases are in frame from base 1. The library relied on the immunoSEQ multiplex PCR assay. As for the authors' bioinformatics: A statistical classification framework was developed to diagnose cytomegalovirus status using the catalog of TCR beta chain sequences. TCRdb took over this immuneACCESS table, retaining in-frame rearrangements with V and J assigned. Such tables are incomplete; in checked studies, under half of the missing clones stem from an unresolved V gene, and the remainder is unexplained. V, J and clone size are taken as reported in that table, and D and trimming were inferred from the DNA itself. The table for this sample lists 250,000 to 400,000 clones; around 90% of them were counted only once. Approximately 0.9% of the sample is taken by the ten largest.

The material sequenced was PBMCs. This receptor was taken from a man younger than 45 in good health and CMV-seronegative. The rearrangement combines TRBV18 with TRBJ1-6; the D gene assignment is ambiguous. CDR3 reads: CASSPMAGYNSPLHF. The nucleotides are TGTGCCAGCTCACCAATGGCAGGTTATAATTCACCCCTCCACTTT.